Sequencing of this T cell receptor (beta chain) was carried out in a study of T cells in Graves' hyperthyroidism and ophthalmopathy. Germline CDR1 reads SNHLY; CDR2 reads FYNNEI. This CDR3 comprises 15 residues. With V trimmed by 5 bases and J by 2 bases, 4 bases remained unmatched. RNA transcripts yielded amplified TCR beta CDR3 regions. When the TCR CDR3 underwent first-round RT-PCR, the HTBI primer set was used. A single record per CDR3 protein comes from TCRdb applying MiXCR to the multiplex PCR reads. The table has a few hundred thousand distinct CDR3 sequences, roughly 50% seen once. Orbital computed tomography, thyroid ultrasound, serum thyroxine and TRAb, and clinical symptoms together informed the diagnoses.

The chain uses TRBV2 and TRBJ1-5; 9 bases match TRBD1. The receptor comes from a young woman with Graves' hyperthyroidism. Sequencing was done on a sample of peripheral blood or thyroid tissue (not recorded which). CDR3 protein: CASSYRGHGNQPQHF. CDR3 nucleotides: TGTGCCAGCAGTTACAGGGGGCATGGCAATCAGCCCCAGCATTTT.